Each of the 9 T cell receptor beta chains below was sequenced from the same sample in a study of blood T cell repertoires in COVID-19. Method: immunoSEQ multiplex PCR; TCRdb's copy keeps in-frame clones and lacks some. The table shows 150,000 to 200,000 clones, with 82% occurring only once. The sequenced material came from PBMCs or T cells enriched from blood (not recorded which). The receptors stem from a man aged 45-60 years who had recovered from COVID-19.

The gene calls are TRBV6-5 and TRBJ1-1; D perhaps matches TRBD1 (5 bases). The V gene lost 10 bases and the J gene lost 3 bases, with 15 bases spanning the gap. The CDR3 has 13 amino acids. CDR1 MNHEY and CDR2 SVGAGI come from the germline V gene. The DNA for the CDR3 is TGTGCCACACTCAACCAGGGCTACACTGAAGCTTTCTTT. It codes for CATLNQGYTEAFF.

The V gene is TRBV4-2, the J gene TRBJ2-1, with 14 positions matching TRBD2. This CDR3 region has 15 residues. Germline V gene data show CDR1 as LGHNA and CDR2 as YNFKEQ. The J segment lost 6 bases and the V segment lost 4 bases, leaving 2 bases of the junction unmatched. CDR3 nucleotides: TGTGCCAGCAGCCCGACTAGCGGGGGGGCCAATGAGCAGTTCTTC. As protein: CASSPTSGGANEQFF.

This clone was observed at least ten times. CDR3 protein: CASSESGVGETQYF. The CDR3 coding sequence is TGTGCCAGCAGCGAGAGCGGGGTGGGTGAGACCCAGTACTTC. The chain carries TRBV9 and TRBJ2-5, with TRBD2 matching over 7 bases. Germline assignment: CDR1 SGDLS and CDR2 YYNGEE. CDR3 length: 14 amino acids. The trim removed 3 bases at V and 5 bases at J, leaving 7 bases unmatched.

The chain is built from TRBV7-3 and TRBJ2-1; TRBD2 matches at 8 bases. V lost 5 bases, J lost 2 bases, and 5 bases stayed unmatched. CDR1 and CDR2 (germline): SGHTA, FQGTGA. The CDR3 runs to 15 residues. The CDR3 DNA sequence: TGTGCCAGCAGCCTTCTAGCGGGTGCCTACAATGAGCAGTTCTTC. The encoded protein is CASSLLAGAYNEQFF.

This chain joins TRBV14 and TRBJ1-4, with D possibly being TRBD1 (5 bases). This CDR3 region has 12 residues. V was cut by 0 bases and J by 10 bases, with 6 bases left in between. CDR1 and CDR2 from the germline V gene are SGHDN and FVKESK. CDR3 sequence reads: CASSQEGVKLFF. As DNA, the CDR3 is TGTGCCAGCAGCCAAGAAGGGGTAAAACTGTTTTTT.

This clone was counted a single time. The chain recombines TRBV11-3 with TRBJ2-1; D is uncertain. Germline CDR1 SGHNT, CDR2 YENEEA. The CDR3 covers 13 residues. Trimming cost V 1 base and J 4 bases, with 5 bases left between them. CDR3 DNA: TGTGCCAGCAGCTTAGGTAATTACAATGAGCAGTTCTTC. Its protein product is CASSLGNYNEQFF.

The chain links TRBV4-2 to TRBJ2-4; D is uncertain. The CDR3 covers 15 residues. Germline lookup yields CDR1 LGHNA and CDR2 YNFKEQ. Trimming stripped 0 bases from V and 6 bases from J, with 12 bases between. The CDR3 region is CASSQDRGQLNIQYF. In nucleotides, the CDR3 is TGTGCCAGCAGCCAAGATCGCGGCCAGTTAAACATTCAGTACTTC.

As DNA, the CDR3 is TGTGCCAGTAGTGGAGAGACTAGCGGGAGCAAGACCCAGTACTTC. Translation: CASSGETSGSKTQYF. The chain uses TRBV19 and TRBJ2-5, with 12 bases fitting TRBD2. The germline gives CDR1 LNHDA, CDR2 SQIVND (reference sequence). This CDR3 has 15 residues. The J segment lost 6 bases and the V segment lost 5 bases, leaving 7 bases of the junction unmatched.

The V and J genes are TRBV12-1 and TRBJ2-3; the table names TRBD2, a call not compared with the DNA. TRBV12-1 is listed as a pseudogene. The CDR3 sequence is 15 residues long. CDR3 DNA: TGTGCCAGCAGCTTTGGTCTAGCGGGAGCAGATACGCAGTATTTT. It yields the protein CASSFGLAGADTQYF.